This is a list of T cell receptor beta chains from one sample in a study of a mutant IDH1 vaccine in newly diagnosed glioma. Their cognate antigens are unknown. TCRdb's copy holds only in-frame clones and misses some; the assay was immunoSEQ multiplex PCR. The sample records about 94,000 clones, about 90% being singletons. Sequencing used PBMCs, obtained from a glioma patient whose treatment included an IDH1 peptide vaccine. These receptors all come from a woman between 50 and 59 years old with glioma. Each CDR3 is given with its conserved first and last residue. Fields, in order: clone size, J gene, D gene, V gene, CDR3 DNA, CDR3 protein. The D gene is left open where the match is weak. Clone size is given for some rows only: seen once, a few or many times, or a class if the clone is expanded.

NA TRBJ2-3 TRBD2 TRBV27 TGTGCCAGCAGTTTTGCCGGGAGGGAGTCAGATACGCAGTATTTT CASSFAGRESDTQYF
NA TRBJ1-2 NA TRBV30 TGTGCCTGGAGTGTAAAGCCCGGCTCGTCAAGAGGGACTAACTATGGCTACACCTTC CAWSVKPGSSRGTNYGYTF
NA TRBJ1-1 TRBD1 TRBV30 TGTGCCTGGAGGCAGCTGGCCTTTCGACAGGGAGGAACTGAAGCTTTCTTT CAWRQLAFRQGGTEAFF
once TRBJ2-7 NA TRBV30 TGTGCCTGGAGTGTATCCAACGAGCAGTACTTC CAWSVSNEQYF
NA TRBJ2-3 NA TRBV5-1 TGCGCCAGCAGCCTAAGGGACGGATCCACAGATACGCAGTATTTT CASSLRDGSTDTQYF
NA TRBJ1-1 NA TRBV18 TGTGCCAGCTCACCCGGAAGCCCGAAGGGGTGGACTGAAGCTTTCTTT CASSPGSPKGWTEAFF
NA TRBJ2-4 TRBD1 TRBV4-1 TGCGCCAGCAGCCCGGGAACCGTACAGGGGTCTAAAAACATTCAGTACTTC CASSPGTVQGSKNIQYF
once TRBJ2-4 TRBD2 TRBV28 TGTGCCAGCAGTTCCGGGACTATCCTAGCCAAAAACATTCAGTACTTC CASSSGTILAKNIQYF
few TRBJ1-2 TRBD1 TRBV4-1 TGCGCCAGCAGCCGAGGACAGGAATTGCGGGGCTACACCTTC CASSRGQELRGYTF
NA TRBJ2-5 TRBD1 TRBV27 TGTGCCAGCAGGACAGGGGGATCACGAGAGACCCAGTACTTC CASRTGGSRETQYF
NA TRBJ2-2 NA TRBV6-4 TGTGCCAGCAGTGACCGGACCGGGGAGCTGTTTTTT CASSDRTGELFF
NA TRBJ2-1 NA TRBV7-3 TGTGCCAGCAGCCGGGACTCACTCATCGCTGAGCAGTTCTTC CASSRDSLIAEQFF
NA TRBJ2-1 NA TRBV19 TGTGCCAGTAGGGGGGGACGTTTGGGGAATGAGCAGTTCTTC CASRGGRLGNEQFF
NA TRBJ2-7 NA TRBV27 TGTGCCAGCAGGAGAGGGCCTAACGAGCAGTACTTC CASRRGPNEQYF
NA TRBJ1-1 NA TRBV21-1 TGTGCCAGCAGCAGCCTGCCTATTCGTGGATTCGCTGAAGCTTTCTTT CASSSLPIRGFAEAFF
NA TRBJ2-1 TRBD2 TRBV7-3 TGTGCCAGCAGCTTTAGCGGGAGCTCCTACAATGAGCAGTTCTTC CASSFSGSSYNEQFF
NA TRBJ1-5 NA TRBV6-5 TGTGCCAGCAGTTTCGACAGGTCTGGGCCCCAGCATTTT CASSFDRSGPQHF
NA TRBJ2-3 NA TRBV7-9 TGTGCCAGCAGCCGCTCTCGGACAGATACGCAGTATTTT CASSRSRTDTQYF
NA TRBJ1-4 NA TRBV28 TGTGCCAGCATCGGGACTGAAGGAAAACTGTTTTTT CASIGTEGKLFF
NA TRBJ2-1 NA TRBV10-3 TGTGCCATCAGTGAGTCGGGACGGGCTAAGAGCTCCTACAATGAGCAGTTCTTC CAISESGRAKSSYNEQFF
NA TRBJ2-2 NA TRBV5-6 TGTGCCAGCAGCCCTCTCCAAGAATATAACACCGGGGAGCTGTTTTTT CASSPLQEYNTGELFF
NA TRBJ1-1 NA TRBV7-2 TGTGCCAGCAGCAGACCAGGGACGGGGAACACTGAAGCTTTCTTT CASSRPGTGNTEAFF
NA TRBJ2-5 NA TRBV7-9 TGTGCCAGCAGCTCTAAACAGAAGACAGTTCACCAAGAGACCCAGTACTTC CASSSKQKTVHQETQYF
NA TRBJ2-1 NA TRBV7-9 TGTGCCAGCAGTATAGGGGACTCCTACAATGAGCAGTTCTTC CASSIGDSYNEQFF
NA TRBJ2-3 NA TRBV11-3 TGTGCCAGCAGCTCCAGGAACGCAGATACGCAGTATTTT CASSSRNADTQYF
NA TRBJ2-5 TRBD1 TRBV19 TGTGCCAGTAGTACCGGACAGGGGGAAGAGACCCAGTACTTC CASSTGQGEETQYF
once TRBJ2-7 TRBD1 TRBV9 TGTGCCAGCAGCCCTATCCGGACAGGCTACGAGCAGTACTTC CASSPIRTGYEQYF
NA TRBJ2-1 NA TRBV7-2 TGTGCCAGCAGCTCCGTCGGGGGATCCTACAATGAGCAGTTCTTC CASSSVGGSYNEQFF
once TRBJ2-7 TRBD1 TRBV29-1 TGCAGCGTTGAAGAAGGGACAGCCTCCTACGAGCAGTACTTC CSVEEGTASYEQYF
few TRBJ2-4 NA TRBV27 TGTGCCAGCAGTTTCTCCAACATTCAGTACTTC CASSFSNIQYF
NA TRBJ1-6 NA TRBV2 TGTGCCAGCAGCGCCCCACTTTCACCCCTCCACTTT CASSAPLSPLHF
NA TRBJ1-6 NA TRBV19 TGTGCCAGTAGTATCGAGGGGGGGAATTCACCCCTCCACTTT CASSIEGGNSPLHF
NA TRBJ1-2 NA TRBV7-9 TGTGCCAGCAGCTTGGAAGGGACTTATGGCTACACCTTC CASSLEGTYGYTF
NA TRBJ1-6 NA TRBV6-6 TGTGCCACCGCAGGGAGCTCCTATAATTCACCCCTCCACTTT CATAGSSYNSPLHF
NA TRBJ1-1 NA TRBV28 TGTGCCAGCAGACCTACTCTCAACAGGGCGGTAGCTTTCTTT CASRPTLNRAVAFF
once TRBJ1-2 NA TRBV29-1 TGCAGCGTTGAATCCGCCCCCCCGTTCGGAGGCTACACCTTC CSVESAPPFGGYTF
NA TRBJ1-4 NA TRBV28 TGTGCCAGCTCCCTGGGGGCGGGCGATGGGTTTTTT CASSLGAGDGFF